This TCR beta chain was identified during a study of blood T cell repertoires in COVID-19. On the study more broadly: Researchers got acute and convalescent COVID-19 samples from the United States, Italy and Spain. T cells, B-cell-depleted T cells, or PBMCs supplied cDNA or gDNA.

Assay used: immunoSEQ multiplex PCR; TCRdb lists only in-frame clones, some missing. The sample records 300,000 to 450,000 clones, roughly 91% being singletons. Those enrolled, adults aged roughly 18 to 89 years, came from fewer than 25 US areas. Unmatched junction bases numbered 7, after V lost 2 bases and J lost 4 bases. CDR1 MNHEY and CDR2 SVGAGI come from the germline V gene. The CDR3 length is 15 residues. Sequences were obtained from PBMCs or T cells enriched from blood (not recorded which). The chain has TRBV6-5 and TRBJ1-2; 7 bases agree with TRBD1. This clonotype was obtained from a woman aged 18-30 years who had recovered from COVID-19. CDR3 sequence (DNA): TGTGCCAGCAGTTACGGGGGACAGCTGAGCTATGGCTACACCTTC. The encoded protein is CASSYGGQLSYGYTF.